This entry features one T cell receptor (beta chain) sequence. No cognate antigen has been identified for it. Per-base quality was not reported, and no clone a single base away is much larger than it. The source of the sample is a study of OX40 agonist ivuxolimab in advanced cancers. Background on the whole study: The costimulatory receptor OX40 (CD134) was targeted by ivuxolimab, a fully human IgG2 agonistic monoclonal antibody. Intravenous ivuxolimab was administered to patients every 2 weeks at six dose levels: 0.01, 0.1, 0.3, 1.5, 3 and 10 mg/kg. Among the roughly 52 dose-escalation patients, 19 had hepatocellular carcinoma, approximately 15 melanoma, 9 renal cell carcinoma and 9 head and neck cancer. A male proportion of roughly 80% and a mean age of approximately 62 years, ranging from about 23 to 90, were recorded for the dose-escalation cohort. Patients were allowed to have had prior anti-PD-1, anti-PD-L1 or anti-CTLA-4 therapy, and 30% to 50% of the dose-escalation patients had previously received checkpoint inhibitors. Three dose-escalation patients achieved partial responses, one with hepatocellular carcinoma and two with cutaneous melanoma. Peripheral TCRbeta sequencing aimed to test whether ivuxolimab altered TCR sequence diversity and caused clonal T-cell expansion. The monotherapy dose-escalation portion (N ≈ 56 patients) of the phase I ivuxolimab trial is reported in the paper. Overall results and qualifications from the work: At doses of 0.1 to 3.0 mg/kg, clonal expansion of both CD4+ and CD8+ T cells in blood was seen between baseline and week 6. Which antigens the clonally expanded peripheral T cells were specific for was not determined. Low levels of normalized T-cell clonal expansion were also seen in some nonresponding patients. After ivuxolimab, expanded clones were on average more numerous among CD8+ T cells than among CD4+ T cells. In the 0.1-3.0 mg/kg groups, partial responders were among the patients with the lowest normalized peripheral clonal expansion, particularly in CD8+ T cells.

The trial excluded patients who had a history of autoimmune disease or were on systemic immunosuppression. Peripheral blood for TCR sequencing was drawn from every dose cohort at baseline, at cycle 4 day 1 and at cycle 7 day 1. The samples were drawn from a first-in-human, open-label, multicenter phase I dose-escalation trial of ivuxolimab. Adults with locally advanced or metastatic head and neck squamous cell, hepatocellular, melanoma or renal cell carcinoma were enrolled in the trial. Before TCR sequencing, CD4+ T cells and CD8+ T cells from peripheral blood were sorted into separate populations. Genomic DNA was isolated from the sorted cells so that the TCRbeta CDR3 region could be sequenced. TCRbeta CDR3 regions were sequenced using the immunoSEQ Assay. In its TCRdb copy, this immuneACCESS table keeps in-frame sequences only and misses some clones. Where compared with another copy, unresolved V genes explain less than half of these, and the others have no known cause. In this sample the table shows about 50,000 clones, about 88% of which occur a single time. The top ten clones comprise around 0.6% of the sample.

The CDR3 sequence holds 16 residues, the cysteine and phenylalanine included. Only the CDR3 DNA is retained, 48 bases long and in frame from the first base. The germline V gene provides CDR1 SGHVS and CDR2 FQNEAQ. Ends trimmed: V by 6 bases, J by 3 bases; bases unmatched to a gene: 11. The material was CD4+ or CD8+ T cells sorted from blood, obtained in a trial of the OX40 agonist ivuxolimab. The TCR was taken from an adult with an advanced solid tumor such as melanoma, head and neck, liver or kidney cancer. Recombination joined TRBV7-8 with TRBJ2-1; 7 bases in between match TRBD2. The DNA sequence follows: TGTGCCAGCAGACTGGGCGCTAGCGGATTCTACAATGAGCAGTTCTTC. Its translation is CASRLGASGFYNEQFF.